The next 13 T cell receptor beta chains were all read from a single sample in a study of T cells in localized non-small cell lung cancer. Clones were sequenced by immunoSEQ multiplex PCR, and TCRdb holds only the in-frame ones, with some missing. Of about 82,000 clones detected, around 80% appear once; the ten largest clones hold about 19%. This specimen was PBMCs, taken before any cancer treatment. The source of these receptors is a man between 40 and 69 years old with stage II squamous cell lung carcinoma.

The V call is TRBV9, the J call TRBJ2-3; 12 bases are a match to TRBD2. The CDR3 extends over 16 amino acids. The germline CDR1 and CDR2 sequences are SGDLS and YYNGEE. The trim removed 4 bases at V and 4 bases at J, leaving 7 bases unmatched. The CDR3 coding sequence is TGTGCCAGCAGCCCCCTAGCGGGGGGGGAGTCAGATACGCAGTATTTT. It specifies CASSPLAGGESDTQYF.

This chain joins TRBV27 and TRBJ2-7; the D gene is possibly TRBD1 (6 bases). The CDR3 runs 15 residues. From germline, CDR1 is MNHEY and CDR2 SMNVEV (reference sequence). V gave up 4 bases and J gave up 1 base, with 14 bases separating them. The CDR3 loop is CASSSSLTGSYEQYF. DNA of the CDR3: TGTGCCAGCAGTTCATCGCTTACAGGGTCCTACGAGCAGTACTTC.

V usage is TRBV4-2 and J usage is TRBJ2-1, with D hard to call. This CDR3 region has 18 residues. The germline gives CDR1 LGHNA, CDR2 YNFKEQ. V was shortened by 0 bases and J by 7 bases, with 22 bases between the two germline ends. DNA of the CDR3: TGTGCCAGCAGCCAAGATCCCGCCGTTGGAACGTTTTTGAATGAGCAGTTCTTC. Translation gives CASSQDPAVGTFLNEQFF.

The chain couples TRBV28 to TRBJ2-1; TRBD2 might be the D (5 bases). V was shortened by 5 bases and J by 7 bases, with 18 bases between the two germline ends. Germline V gene sequence: CDR1 MDHEN, CDR2 SYDVKM. This CDR3 is built from 15 residues. CDR3 residues: CASSISEYRDNEQFF. The CDR3, as DNA: TGTGCCAGCAGTATTTCCGAGTATCGGGATAATGAGCAGTTCTTC.

Regarding this clone: This sample includes further DNA sequences coding for the same CDR3. This chain joins TRBV18 and TRBJ1-4, with D perhaps matching TRBD1 (5 bases). Looked up from germline, CDR1 is KGHSH and CDR2 is LQKENI. Trimming took 2 bases from V and 6 from J, leaving 7 bases between them. CDR3 length: 13 residues. In DNA, the CDR3 is TGTGCCAGCTCACCAGGGACCGATGAAAAACTGTTTTTT. This sequence encodes CASSPGTDEKLFF.

The rearrangement joins TRBV27 to TRBJ2-1; no clear D. CDR1 and CDR2 from the germline V gene are MNHEY and SMNVEV (reference sequence). Trimming removed 8 bases at V and 0 bases at J, with 14 bases between. The CDR3 runs 15 residues. The CDR3 nucleotides read TGTGCCAGCCTCCGAACCTTCGGCTCCTACAATGAGCAGTTCTTC. Protein sequence: CASLRTFGSYNEQFF.

The V call is TRBV4-2, the J call TRBJ1-2, with 10 bases matching TRBD1. Germline V gives CDR1 LGHNA, CDR2 YNFKEQ. V was clipped by 1 base and J by 4 bases; unmatched bases: 15. The CDR3 has 19 amino acids. CDR3 protein: CASSQGPATGGKGGYGYTF. CDR3 coding DNA: TGTGCCAGCAGCCAAGGGCCGGCGACAGGGGGCAAGGGCGGCTATGGCTACACCTTC.

V usage is TRBV7-3 and J usage is TRBJ2-7, with D possibly TRBD1 on 7 matching bases. Germline CDR1 and CDR2: SGHTA and FQGTGA. V dropped 2 bases and J dropped 5 bases, with 13 bases sitting between them. This CDR3 has 14 residues. This CDR3 reads CASSLGPGGNEQYF. CDR3 nucleotide sequence: TGTGCCAGCAGCTTAGGGCCAGGGGGGAACGAGCAGTACTTC.

The sample holds a few counts of this clone. The chain uses TRBV6-5 and TRBJ1-6; no reliable D call. The CDR3 consists of 14 residues. The germline gives CDR1 MNHEY, CDR2 SVGAGI. V shed 5 bases and J shed 5 bases, with 10 bases lying between them. CDR3 coding DNA: TGTGCCAGCAGTGAAGTAGGGAATAATTCACCCCTCCACTTT. It is translated as CASSEVGNNSPLHF.

The J gene is TRBJ2-7, the V gene TRBV7-5; the table names TRBD1, a call not compared with the DNA. TRBV7-5 represents a pseudogene. This CDR3 is built from 18 residues. Here the CDR3 DNA reads TGTGTCAGAAGCTTAAGGGACAGGGGGAGTGAGGAGGACTACGAGCAGTACTTC. This gives the protein CVRSLRDRGSEEDYEQYF.

The chain recombines TRBV7-9 with TRBJ2-1, with D possibly TRBD2 on 6 matching bases. Trimming stripped 3 bases from V and 4 bases from J, with 22 bases between. The length of the CDR3 is 18 residues. Germline values: CDR1 SEHNR, CDR2 FQNEAQ (reference sequence). The CDR3 DNA sequence: TGTGCCAGCAGCTTGCCTTGGGGGGAGTTAAGGGCGTACAATGAGCAGTTCTTC. Translation: CASSLPWGELRAYNEQFF.

This clone has only one observation. This chain connects TRBV4-1 to TRBJ2-3, with TRBD2 matching over 8 bases. V shed 5 bases and J 3 bases; nucleotides not matched to a gene: 7. The germline V gene has CDR1 MGHRA and CDR2 YSYEKL. There are 15 residues in the CDR3. In nucleotides, the CDR3 is TGCGCCAGCAGCGGAGCGGGAGCCTGGACAGATACGCAGTATTTT. This sequence encodes CASSGAGAWTDTQYF.

This clone was detected only once. This chain links TRBV19 with TRBJ2-7, with D possibly called TRBD1 or TRBD2 (7 bases each). CDR1 and CDR2 from the germline V gene are LNHDA and SQIVND (reference sequence). Trimming took off 4 bases at V and 1 base at J, with 11 bases between the two ends. This CDR3 has 14 residues. Written as DNA, the CDR3 is TGTGCCAGTAGTACCCAGGGGGGGTCCTACGAGCAGTACTTC. It encodes CASSTQGGSYEQYF.